These 3 T cell receptor beta chains originate from one sample sequenced in a study of ipilimumab plus nivolumab after autologous stem cell transplantation (dated by TCRdb to the early 2020s). The library was made by the immunoSEQ multiplex PCR assay. Not all clones reach the TCRdb copy of this immuneACCESS table, which keeps in-frame sequences only. Checked studies attribute under half of the gap to unresolved V genes and leave the rest unexplained. The sample profile shows tens of thousands of clones; 80% to 95% of them were found once. Together, the top ten hold roughly 0.9% of the sample. The input for sequencing was PBMCs, taken in a trial of ipilimumab plus nivolumab as post-transplant consolidation. The receptors were sampled from a male donor with multiple myeloma.

CDR3 DNA: TGCGCCAGCAGCTTGGCACTAGCGGGAGAGGTCGATGAGCAGTTCTTC. Its protein is CASSLALAGEVDEQFF. V is TRBV5-1 and J is TRBJ2-1, with 11 bases fitting TRBD2. Germline trimming cut 0 bases from V and 8 bases from J; bases unmatched to any gene: 7. Germline V gives CDR1 SGHRS, CDR2 YFSETQ. The CDR3 loop spans 16 amino acids.

This clone showed up just a few times. The chain has TRBV11-2 and TRBJ1-5; no clear D gene. Trimming took off 5 bases at V and 4 bases at J, with 0 bases between the two ends. The germline V gene has CDR1 SGHAT and CDR2 FQNNGV. This CDR3 comprises 10 residues. The CDR3 spells CASSNQPQHF. CDR3 bases: TGTGCCAGCAGCAATCAGCCCCAGCATTTT. Full variable domain (remainder filled in from reference TRBV11-2 and TRBJ1-5): EAGVAQSPRYKIIEKRQSVAFWCNPISGHATLYWYQQILGQGPKLLIQFQNNGVVDDSQLPKDRFSAERLKGVDSTLKIQPAKLEDSAVYLCASSNQPQHFGDGTRLSIL.

The CDR3 sequence: CASSAGGVSYNEQFF. In DNA form, the CDR3 reads TGTGCCAGCAGTGCGGGGGGTGTTTCCTACAATGAGCAGTTCTTC. The chain recombines TRBV28 with TRBJ2-1; the match to TRBD2 covers 8 bases. Trimming cost V 5 bases and J 1 base; bases outside gene matches: 4. The CDR3 length is 15 residues. CDR1 is MDHEN and CDR2 is SYDVKM in the germline V gene.